This T cell receptor (beta chain) was sequenced in a study of CD4 T cells in relation to SARS-CoV-2 and coronaviruses. Study-level information: The HLA restriction of the shared crossreactive spike epitopes was mapped.

Sequencing was performed with immunoSEQ multiplex PCR; in TCRdb, only in-frame clones are kept and a portion is missing. Of tens of thousands of clones listed, 55% to 75% were seen once; the top ten hold around 19%. The CDR3 contains 16 residues. V lost 0 bases, J lost 2 bases, and 3 bases stayed unmatched. Germline CDR1 and CDR2: KGHSH and LQKENI. About this clone itself: Its target is unknown.

The unexposed donors gave CD4+ T cells in about 2011-2018, prior to COVID-19. CD4+ T cells were isolated from the cells after more than nine days of culture. Sequencing was done on a sample of CD4+ T cells from PBMCs, cultured in vitro. This rearrangement joins TRBV18 to TRBJ1-2, with 10 bases fitting TRBD1. The receptor comes from a human donor in good health. CDR3 in amino acids: CASSPPGQGPNYGYTF. In DNA form, the CDR3 reads TGTGCCAGCTCACCACCGGGACAGGGGCCCAACTATGGCTACACCTTC.